A selection of T cell receptor beta chains follows, all from one sample in a study of post-analysis software for immune sequencing data. One entry per CDR3 protein, called by TCRdb with MiXCR from the PCR reads. The table records about 560,000 distinct CDR3 sequences, about 44% of them present only once. Material: blood. These receptors were taken from a girl aged 5 to 17 with multiple sclerosis. Both conserved end residues are part of each CDR3. D genes are given only for firm matches. The size entry is marked missing in some rows and otherwise reads once, few, many or a size class.

few | TRBJ1-4 | NA | TRBV5-1 | TGCGCCAGCAGCTTGGACAGGACTAATGAAAAACTGTTTTTT | CASSLDRTNEKLFF
NA | TRBJ2-7 | TRBD1 | TRBV20-1 | TGCAGTGCTATTACAGGGGGCATAGACGAGCAGTACTTC | CSAITGGIDEQYF
NA | TRBJ2-5 | NA | TRBV4-1 | TGCGCCAGCAGCCAAGGTCTCTTCCAAGAGACCCAGTACTTC | CASSQGLFQETQYF
once | TRBJ2-1 | NA | TRBV7-9 | TGTGCCAGCAGTTTAGTACCCAGGGGGCAGTTCTTC | CASSLVPRGQFF
many | TRBJ2-7 | NA | TRBV4-2 | TGTGCCAGCAGCCAAGAGACAGGAGGCTCCTACGAGCAGTACTTC | CASSQETGGSYEQYF
NA | TRBJ2-3 | TRBD1 | TRBV12-3/TRBV12-4 | TGTGCCAGCACCCCGGACAGGGGTCGGGATACGCAGTATTTT | CASTPDRGRDTQYF
NA | TRBJ2-7 | TRBD2 | TRBV12-3/TRBV12-4 | TGTGCCAGCAGTCCCCGGGCGGGAGGTACCTCCTACGAGCAGTACTTC | CASSPRAGGTSYEQYF
few | TRBJ2-3 | NA | TRBV12-3/TRBV12-4 | TGTGCCAGCAGTTTAGACTGGATCCCAGATACGCAGTATTTT | CASSLDWIPDTQYF
few | TRBJ2-1 | NA | TRBV12-3/TRBV12-4 | TGTGCCAGCCTTCCCCACGGGGTGGTTGTCCGGAATGAGCAGTTCTTC | CASLPHGVVVRNEQFF
few | TRBJ1-5 | NA | TRBV7-8 | TGCGCCAGCAGCTTAGAGGGACGGAACAATCAGCCCCAGCATTTT | CASSLEGRNNQPQHF
NA | TRBJ2-1 | NA | TRBV20-1 | TGCAGTGCACGCACCACAGCGGGTTCCCACAATGAGCAGTTCTTC | CSARTTAGSHNEQFF
NA | TRBJ2-1 | NA | TRBV11-2 | TGTGCCAGCAGGTACGCTCGCGGTGAGCAGTTCTTC | CASRYARGEQFF
NA | TRBJ1-1 | NA | TRBV5-1 | TGCGCCAGCAGCAGGGAGGGGGGGACTGGGACTGAAGCTTTCTTT | CASSREGGTGTEAFF
few | TRBJ2-7 | NA | TRBV20-1 | TGCAGTGCTAGACGGCGGCCATACGAGCAGTACTTC | CSARRRPYEQYF
few | TRBJ2-1 | TRBD2 | TRBV20-1 | TGCAGTGCTAGAGTGCCTCTGGGGCGGGGGGGCGTCAATGAGCAGTTCTTC | CSARVPLGRGGVNEQFF
NA | TRBJ1-5 | TRBD1 | TRBV6-5 | TGTGCCAGCAGCCCTCAGGGACAGGGGAGGAATCAGCCCCAGCATTTT | CASSPQGQGRNQPQHF
few | TRBJ2-3 | TRBD2 | TRBV10-1 | TGCGCCAGCAGTGGACTAGGACTAGCGGGCACAGATACGCAGTATTTT | CASSGLGLAGTDTQYF